The present T cell receptor beta chain was sequenced within a study of blood T cell repertoires in COVID-19. Germline CDR1 reads SGHNT; CDR2 reads YYREEE (reference sequence). V was pared by 0 bases and J by 9 bases, with 13 bases between. There are 14 residues in the CDR3. Only in-frame clones appear in the TCRdb table, and some are missing; sequencing was by immunoSEQ multiplex PCR. The sample gives 300,000 to 400,000 clones, about 88% of which show up once; 2.5% to 3.5% is in the top ten. This receptor was obtained from a human donor in a cohort sampled during active COVID-19. Sequencing used peripheral blood. The rearrangement joins TRBV5-4 to TRBJ2-1, with D maybe TRBD2 (5 bases). CDR3 nucleotides: TGTGCCAGCAGCTTGGGGTCTAGCTGGGGTGAGCAGTTCTTC. Its translation is CASSLGSSWGEQFF.